Listed below are T cell receptor beta chains from one sample, sequenced in a study of blood T cell repertoires in COVID-19. The method was immunoSEQ multiplex PCR; TCRdb's version includes in-frame clones alone and lacks a portion of them. The sample lists roughly 150,000 clones; around three quarters were seen once. Sequenced sample: peripheral blood. These receptor sequences come from a man aged 55 to 69 with acute or convalescent COVID-19. The CDR3 runs from the conserved cysteine through the conserved F or W. D genes are given only for firm matches. Clone size, where shown, is once, few, many, or a class for clones that have expanded.

TRBJ1-2 | . | TRBV3-1/TRBV3-2 | . | CANRPRIQGYTF | TGTGCCAACCGCCCACGAATACAGGGCTACACCTTC
TRBJ2-1 | . | TRBV6-6 | TRBD2 | CASSSHLAGGDNEQFF | TGTGCCAGCAGTTCTCACCTAGCGGGGGGGGACAATGAGCAGTTCTTC
TRBJ2-1 | . | TRBV5-1 | TRBD2 | CASKPGGGGHEQFF | TGCGCCAGCAAGCCGGGGGGAGGTGGTCATGAGCAGTTCTTC
TRBJ1-1 | . | TRBV6-5 | . | CASSGGVTEAFF | TGTGCCAGCTCTGGGGGGGTGACTGAAGCTTTCTTT
TRBJ1-1 | . | TRBV2 | . | CASSVVTEGTEAFF | TGTGCCAGCAGTGTTGTGACAGAAGGAACTGAAGCTTTCTTT
TRBJ2-7 | . | TRBV29-1 | . | CSARGDRAYEQYF | TGCAGCGCTAGGGGGGACAGAGCCTACGAGCAGTACTTC
TRBJ2-1 | . | TRBV6-5 | . | CASSHGLRGEQFF | TGTGCCAGCAGCCATGGGCTAAGGGGTGAGCAGTTCTTC
TRBJ2-7 | few | TRBV7-3 | . | CASSFGVTYEQYF | TGTGCCAGCAGCTTCGGGGTTACCTACGAGCAGTACTTC
TRBJ1-5 | . | TRBV19 | TRBD1 | CASSIVPGQEGQPQHF | TGTGCCAGTAGTATAGTTCCGGGACAGGAGGGTCAGCCCCAGCATTTT
TRBJ1-1 | . | TRBV11-2 | . | CASSPLAGIELGEAFF | TGTGCCAGCAGCCCCTTAGCCGGGATTGAGTTAGGTGAAGCTTTCTTT
TRBJ2-2 | once | TRBV5-1 | . | CASFGGGELFF | TGCGCCAGCTTTGGAGGGGGGGAGCTGTTTTTT
TRBJ2-3 | . | TRBV29-1 | . | CSVDSLETDTQYF | TGCAGCGTTGACTCATTAGAAACAGATACGCAGTATTTT
TRBJ1-2 | . | TRBV6-1 | TRBD1 | CASSEEGTGGGYTF | TGTGCCAGCAGTGAAGAGGGGACAGGGGGTGGCTACACCTTC
TRBJ1-5 | once | TRBV24-1 | TRBD1 | CATSDSQGLPSNQPQHF | TGTGCCACCAGTGATTCACAGGGGTTGCCGAGCAATCAGCCCCAGCATTTT
TRBJ2-1 | once | TRBV13 | . | CASSLNLGPHNEQFF | TGTGCCAGCAGCCTTAACTTGGGGCCCCACAATGAGCAGTTCTTC
TRBJ2-1 | . | TRBV29-1 | . | CSVERSGQGSNEQFF | TGCAGCGTTGAACGGTCGGGCCAGGGAAGCAATGAGCAGTTCTTC
TRBJ2-4 | . | TRBV2 | . | CASSIRAYAKNIQYF | TGTGCCAGCAGTATCAGGGCCTATGCCAAAAACATTCAGTACTTC
TRBJ1-4 | . | TRBV19 | TRBD1 | CASRSQGAQANEKLFF | TGTGCCAGTAGGTCACAGGGGGCGCAGGCTAATGAAAAACTGTTTTTT
TRBJ2-2 | . | TRBV9 | . | CASSPSGAGELFF | TGTGCCAGCAGCCCGAGTGGAGCGGGGGAGCTGTTTTTT
TRBJ2-2 | few | TRBV24-1 | TRBD1 | CATNQQGSGELFF | TGTGCCACTAATCAACAGGGGAGCGGGGAGCTGTTTTTT
TRBJ2-1 | . | TRBV7-2 | TRBD2 | CASSLSGGEYNEQFF | TGTGCCAGCAGCTTAAGCGGGGGGGAATACAATGAGCAGTTCTTC
TRBJ1-1 | . | TRBV30 | . | CACRVGSLGFF | TGTGCCTGCCGGGTTGGGTCTCTAGGTTTCTTT
TRBJ2-1 | . | TRBV2 | . | CASTSGRSSYNEQFF | TGTGCCAGCACGTCGGGTCGAAGCTCCTACAATGAGCAGTTCTTC
TRBJ2-3 | . | TRBV28 | . | CASSPFSKSTDTQYF | TGTGCCAGCAGCCCCTTTAGCAAGAGCACAGATACGCAGTATTTT
TRBJ2-1 | . | TRBV7-2 | . | CASSLASRDNEQFF | TGTGCCAGCAGCTTAGCCTCCAGGGACAATGAGCAGTTCTTC
TRBJ1-1 | . | TRBV7-8 | . | CASSVAVNTEAFF | TGTGCCAGCAGCGTCGCAGTGAACACTGAAGCTTTCTTT